The table lists the clone carrying this TCR beta chain with many counts. V lost 6 bases to trimming and J lost 1 base, with 11 bases between them. The CDR3 length is 14 residues. One entry per CDR3 protein, called by TCRdb with MiXCR from the RACE reads. The profile covers approximately 340,000 distinct CDR3 sequences, with around 6.9% appearing a single time and about 8% taken by the ten largest. The sample is drawn from a study of human T cells and chemical hapten exposure. The sample's time point: patch test 1, 2 weeks after DPC sensitization. The sample's treatment: therapeutic diphenylcyclopropenone sensitization with weekly scalp DPC.

This clonotype was obtained from a woman under 30 with alopecia areata. Some clones in this sample may be carry-over from other donors' samples. The material was whole blood, obtained in connection with sensitization to the hapten diphenylcyclopropenone (DPC). This chain uses TRBV12-3 or TRBV12-4 with TRBJ2-3; D is undetermined. DNA for the CDR3: TGTGCCAGCAGCCCGCTCGGCGGCACAGATACGCAGTATTTT. It translates to CASSPLGGTDTQYF.